This T cell receptor (beta chain) was sequenced during a study of radiotherapy plus CTLA-4 blockade in lung cancer. With regard to this clone: Its antigen is unknown.

CDR1 is SGHTA and CDR2 is FQGNSA in the germline V gene. V shed 2 bases and J 6 bases; nucleotides not matched to a gene: 3. The CDR3 has 15 amino acids. TCRdb keeps only in-frame clones here, not all; method: immunoSEQ multiplex PCR. The sample includes about 25,000 clones, 71% seen only once; the top ten take around 3.1%. Findings of the study overall: Radiotherapy was combined with ipilimumab, and tumor-derived TCR clones then expanded in blood.

The chain has TRBV7-2 and TRBJ2-2; 10 bases match TRBD1. Sequenced here: peripheral blood, sampled from a patient treated with radiotherapy plus ipilimumab. This sequence was found in a human donor with non-small cell lung cancer whose response to radiotherapy plus ipilimumab could not be evaluated. The CDR3 nucleotides read TGTGCCAGCAGCTTATTCGGGACAGGGGCCGGGGAGCTGTTTTTT. Translated, it gives CASSLFGTGAGELFF.